The 4 T cell receptor beta chains below come from one sample, sequenced in a study of Graves' ophthalmopathy and Graves' hyperthyroidism. From RNA, the CDR3 regions of TCR beta chains were amplified and sequenced. The authors performed first-round RT-PCR with HTBI primers and then a second-round multiplex PCR. TCRdb re-derived calls from the multiplex PCR reads in MiXCR, one entry per CDR3 protein. Of about 740,000 distinct CDR3 sequences listed, 35% to 50% are singletons. The sample comprised peripheral blood. These receptor sequences come from an adult man with Graves' ophthalmopathy.

A word on this clonotype: A read error may explain this, as a much larger clone is one base away. The chain recombines TRBV25-1 with TRBJ2-3, with D possibly matching TRBD2 (5 bases). The V and J ends lost 3 bases and 0 bases respectively, with 16 bases between them. Germline V gives CDR1 MGHDK, CDR2 SYGVNS. This CDR3 comprises 17 residues. The CDR3 region has the DNA TGTGCCAGCAGTGATAGTGGTGTGCGGACTAGCACAGATACGCAGTATTTT. This encodes CASSDSGVRTSTDTQYF.

As to this clonotype: A single base separates this from a much larger clone, so it may be a read error. This sequence joins TRBV7-3 and TRBJ1-2, with D possibly matching TRBD1 (5 bases). Per germline, CDR1 SGHTA and CDR2 FQGTGA. This CDR3 contains 15 residues. Trimming stripped 1 base from V and 3 bases from J, with 12 bases between. DNA of the CDR3: TGTGCCAGCAGCTTAATGGGCCTACAGGACTATGGCTACACCTTC. Translation gives CASSLMGLQDYGYTF. The full variable domain, with the rest looked up from reference TRBV7-3 and TRBJ1-2, is GAGVSQTPSNKVTEKGKYVELRCDPISGHTALYWYRQSLGQGPEFLIYFQGTGAADDSGLPNDRFFAVRPEGSVSTLKIQRTERGDSAVYLCASSLMGLQDYGYTFGSGTRLTVV.

This clonotype was observed a few times. The chain combines TRBV20-1 with TRBJ2-7; 10 bases map to TRBD1. Germline V CDR1 and CDR2: DFQATT, SNEGSKA (reference sequence). CDR3 length: 14 residues. J lost 3 bases, V lost 6 bases, and 8 bases had no gene match. The CDR3 nucleotides are TGCAGTGCCCTCGGGACAGGGGTCCTCTACGAGCAGTACTTC. The encoded protein is CSALGTGVLYEQYF.

For this clonotype: A much bigger clone sits one base away, suggesting this may be a read error. The gene calls are TRBV29-1 and TRBJ2-7; D tentatively fits TRBD1 or TRBD2 (6 bases each). CDR1 SQVTM and CDR2 ANQGSEA come from the germline V gene. V lost 6 bases, J lost 9 bases, and 21 bases lay in between. The CDR3 spans 13 residues. Written as DNA, the CDR3 is TGCAGCGTCGTCCTTACAAGGGGGGTGTGGCAGTACTTC. Translation gives CSVVLTRGVWQYF.